These 22 T cell receptor beta chains originate from one sample sequenced in a study of cytotoxic CD8 clonotypes in ibrutinib-treated CLL. Clones were read by immunoSEQ multiplex PCR, and TCRdb kept only the in-frame ones, dropping some. This sample yields 200,000 to 250,000 clones, of which about four fifths are seen a single time; approximately 10% belongs to the top ten. The sequencing used PBMCs, collected after 12 months of ibrutinib treatment. The receptors were sampled from a human donor with chronic lymphocytic leukemia.

The genes are TRBV10-3 and TRBJ2-5; 7 bases fit TRBD2. V trimming: 0 bases; J trimming: 3 bases; junction bases outside the gene matches: 1. The CDR3 loop spans 14 amino acids. Germline CDR1 reads ENHRY; CDR2 reads SYGVKD. The CDR3 coding sequence is TGTGCCATCAGTGAGTCGAGCGGGGAAGAGACCCAGTACTTC. This encodes CAISESSGEETQYF.

In this sample, this clone turned up a few times. The rearrangement joins TRBV28 to TRBJ2-4; the D gene is possibly TRBD1 (6 bases). The germline V and J ends were trimmed by 3 bases and 0 bases, with 21 bases remaining between them. Looked up from germline, CDR1 is MDHEN and CDR2 is SYDVKM. The CDR3 covers 19 residues. The CDR3 DNA reads as TGTGCCAGCAGTTTGAATCAGGGGACCGCCGTACTAGCCAAAAACATTCAGTACTTC. Translated: CASSLNQGTAVLAKNIQYF.

This chain connects TRBV28 to TRBJ2-5; D could derive from TRBD1 or TRBD2 (5 bases each). Germline V gene sequence: CDR1 MDHEN, CDR2 SYDVKM. This CDR3 contains 14 residues. Between the trimmed V and J ends, which lost 5 bases and 5 bases, there was a span of 15 bases. CDR3 region: CASSLAGWGETQYF. Written as DNA, the CDR3 is TGTGCCAGCAGTCTAGCAGGGTGGGGTGAGACCCAGTACTTC.

The chain combines TRBV7-9 with TRBJ2-7; D uncertain. The length of the CDR3 is 17 residues. From germline, CDR1 is SEHNR and CDR2 FQNEAQ (reference sequence). V gave up 0 bases and J gave up 4 bases, with 19 bases separating them. In nucleotides, the CDR3 is TGTGCCAGCAGCTTAGCGCTAAAGGTCCAGACTTCATACGAGCAGTACTTC. Amino acids: CASSLALKVQTSYEQYF.

CDR3 protein: CASSLTSGGEKLFF. CDR3 DNA sequence: TGTGCCAGCAGTTTAACCAGCGGGGGAGAAAAACTGTTTTTT. This chain joins TRBV28 and TRBJ1-4, with D possibly being TRBD1 (5 bases). V was clipped by 2 bases and J by 8 bases, with 12 bases between them. This CDR3 contains 14 residues. The germline V gene has CDR1 MDHEN and CDR2 SYDVKM.

This clone was detected a few times. The chain carries TRBV28 and TRBJ1-3; D call uncertain. The ends were cut back, 6 bases at V and 9 bases at J, with 18 bases in the middle. CDR1 is MDHEN, CDR2 SYDVKM, per germline. There are 14 residues in the CDR3. This CDR3 reads CASSSLGRSRTIYF. For the CDR3, the DNA is TGTGCCAGCAGCTCCCTTGGGCGAAGCCGCACCATATATTTT.

Only one count was recorded for this clone. The chain couples TRBV7-6 to TRBJ2-3; D may be TRBD1 or TRBD2 (5 bases each). Deletions cut 4 bases from V and 6 bases from J, with 17 bases between. The germline gives CDR1 SGHVS, CDR2 FNYEAQ. The CDR3 has 15 residues. The CDR3 region is CASSSPGLFDDTQYF. CDR3 sequence (DNA): TGTGCCAGCAGCTCCCCGGGGCTTTTTGATGATACGCAGTATTTT. Variable domain in full (rest from reference TRBV7-6 and TRBJ2-3): GAGVSQSPRYKVTKRGQDVALRCDPISGHVSLYWYRQALGQGPEFLTYFNYEAQQDKSGLPNDRFSAERPEGSISTLTIQRTEQRDSAMYRCASSSPGLFDDTQYFGPGTRLTVL.

This clone was observed a handful of times. Other DNA sequences in this specimen translate into the identical CDR3. The chain has TRBV7-9 and TRBJ2-3; no clear D. The CDR3 contains 12 residues. V lost 3 bases and J 3 bases, leaving 4 bases between the germline ends. Looked up from germline, CDR1 is SEHNR and CDR2 is FQNEAQ (reference sequence). The CDR3 DNA follows: TGTGCCAGCAGCTTGGGTACAGATACGCAGTATTTT. Encoded protein: CASSLGTDTQYF.

This chain uses TRBV11-3 with TRBJ2-1; D is perhaps TRBD1 (6 bases). Trimming removed 5 bases at V and 3 bases at J, with 14 bases between. Germline V lookup: CDR1 SGHNT, CDR2 YENEEA. The CDR3 runs to 15 residues. CDR3 region: CASSESGTNYNEQFF. The CDR3, as DNA: TGTGCCAGCAGCGAATCCGGGACAAACTACAATGAGCAGTTCTTC.

This clone was seen just once. This sample also contains other DNA sequences that code for the same CDR3. The rearrangement uses TRBV18 and TRBJ2-7, with 11 positions matching TRBD1. CDR1 is KGHSH and CDR2 is LQKENI in the germline V gene. The V and J ends lost 3 bases and 7 bases, in that order; junction bases with no gene match: 5. This CDR3 has 14 residues. This CDR3 reads CASSPPGTGGEQYF. Written as DNA, the CDR3 is TGTGCCAGCTCACCCCCCGGGACAGGGGGAGAGCAGTACTTC.

The V gene is TRBV5-1, the J gene TRBJ2-7; 10 nucleotides agree with TRBD2. The CDR3 length is 13 residues. Trimming cost V 4 bases and J 7 bases; bases outside gene matches: 5. Germline assignment: CDR1 SGHRS and CDR2 YFSETQ. This CDR3 reads CASSPGGLAEQYF. In DNA form, the CDR3 reads TGCGCCAGCAGCCCCGGGGGACTAGCGGAGCAGTACTTC. The variable domain in full, completed from reference TRBV5-1 and TRBJ2-7, reads KAGVTQTPRYLIKTRGQQVTLSCSPISGHRSVSWYQQTPGQGLQFLFEYFSETQRNKGNFPGRFSGRQFSNSRSEMNVSTLELGDSALYLCASSPGGLAEQYFGPGTRLTVT.

This chain links TRBV10-3 with TRBJ1-6; D is perhaps TRBD1 (5 bases). The CDR3 has 15 amino acids. V was shortened by 0 bases and J by 8 bases, with 11 bases between the two germline ends. Germline CDR1 reads ENHRY; CDR2 reads SYGVKD. The CDR3 sequence: CAISESGRDYSPLHF. The CDR3 bases are TGTGCCATCAGTGAGTCCGGCAGGGATTATTCACCCCTCCACTTT.

This clone was observed a few times. Written as DNA, the CDR3 is TGTGCCACCAGCAGCCGTACCCTTCTTGTCAATGAGCAGTTCTTC. Its translation: CATSSRTLLVNEQFF. The rearrangement uses TRBV15 and TRBJ2-1, with D uncertain. The length of the CDR3 is 15 residues. Germline V gene sequence: CDR1 LNHNV, CDR2 YYDKDF (reference sequence). V was shortened by 3 bases and J by 6 bases, with 15 bases between the two germline ends.

The chain has TRBV19 and TRBJ2-7; D perhaps matches TRBD2 (5 bases). This CDR3 is built from 13 residues. V lost 7 bases to trimming and J lost 0 bases, with 10 bases between them. Germline assignment: CDR1 LNHDA and CDR2 SQIVND (reference sequence). Here the CDR3 reads CASMSGNSYEQYF. CDR3 coding DNA: TGTGCCAGTATGTCGGGAAACTCCTACGAGCAGTACTTC. The entire variable domain, with the rest obtained from reference TRBV19 and TRBJ2-7, is as follows: DGGITQSPKYLFRKEGQNVTLSCEQNLNHDAMYWYRQDPGQGLRLIYYSQIVNDFQKGDIAEGYSVSREKKESFPLTVTSAQKNPTAFYLCASMSGNSYEQYFGPGTRLTVT.

This chain links TRBV7-8 with TRBJ1-1; TRBD1 is a possible D gene (5 bases). The CDR3 has 14 residues. The V gene lost 1 base and the J gene lost 0 bases, with 6 bases spanning the gap. CDR1 is SGHVS, CDR2 FQNEAQ, per germline. The CDR3 is CASSLGTLNTEAFF. For the CDR3, the DNA is TGTGCCAGCAGCTTAGGGACACTGAACACTGAAGCTTTCTTT. Full variable domain (rest looked up from reference TRBV7-8 and TRBJ1-1): GAGVSQSPRYKVAKRGQDVALRCDPISGHVSLFWYQQALGQGPEFLTYFQNEAQLDKSGLPSDRFFAERPEGSVSTLKIQRTQQEDSAVYLCASSLGTLNTEAFFGQGTRLTVV.

The V and J genes are TRBV10-3 and TRBJ2-2; no reliable D call. V gave up 5 bases and J gave up 6 bases, with 13 bases separating them. Germline V gives CDR1 ENHRY, CDR2 SYGVKD. The CDR3 spans 14 residues. CDR3 amino acids: CAISSQAEAGELFF. CDR3 DNA: TGTGCCATCAGTTCGCAGGCCGAGGCCGGGGAGCTGTTTTTT.

The J gene is TRBJ1-1, the V gene TRBV11-2; perhaps TRBD1 as D (6 bases). Germline V CDR1 and CDR2: SGHAT, FQNNGV. The germline V and J ends were trimmed by 5 bases and 1 base, with 17 bases remaining between them. The CDR3 length is 16 residues. The CDR3: CASSAGARGRNTEAFF. The CDR3 coding sequence is TGTGCCAGCAGCGCAGGGGCGAGGGGCCGGAACACTGAAGCTTTCTTT. Together with reference TRBV11-2 and TRBJ1-1, the CDR3 gives the full variable domain: EAGVAQSPRYKIIEKRQSVAFWCNPISGHATLYWYQQILGQGPKLLIQFQNNGVVDDSQLPKDRFSAERLKGVDSTLKIQPAKLEDSAVYLCASSAGARGRNTEAFFGQGTRLTVV.

In its sample, this clone was seen once. The V gene is TRBV6-6, the J gene TRBJ1-1; D is uncertain. The V and J ends lost 7 bases and 4 bases respectively, with 13 bases between them. The length of the CDR3 is 13 residues. CDR1 and CDR2 (germline): MNHNY, SVGAGI (reference sequence). The CDR3 reads CASITRGITEAFF. In DNA form, the CDR3 reads TGTGCCAGCATCACGCGGGGTATCACTGAAGCTTTCTTT.

Written as DNA, the CDR3 is TGTGCCAGCAGCTTAGAGGGTTGGACAGGGGGCACCGGGGAGCTGTTTTTT. This sequence encodes CASSLEGWTGGTGELFF. The chain carries TRBV7-8 and TRBJ2-2; 10 bases are shared with TRBD1. Germline trimming cut 1 base from V and 4 bases from J; bases unmatched to any gene: 6. CDR3 length: 17 amino acids. Germline values: CDR1 SGHVS, CDR2 FQNEAQ.

The chain combines TRBV2 with TRBJ2-5; 9 nucleotides match TRBD2. The ends lost 5 bases at V and 4 bases at J; junction bases unmatched: 5. CDR1 is SNHLY, CDR2 FYNNEI, per germline. The CDR3 is made up of 14 amino acids. CDR3 loop: CASSPGLARETQYF. For the CDR3, the DNA is TGTGCCAGCAGTCCCGGACTAGCGAGAGAGACCCAGTACTTC. Full variable domain (rest looked up from reference TRBV2 and TRBJ2-5): EPEVTQTPSHQVTQMGQEVILRCVPISNHLYFYWYRQILGQKVEFLVSFYNNEISEKSEIFDDQFSVERPDGSNFTLKIRSTKLEDSAMYFCASSPGLARETQYFGPGTRLLVL.

The chain carries TRBV6-5 and TRBJ1-6, with a weak D call TRBD1 (5 bases). V gave up 2 bases and J gave up 4 bases, with 9 bases separating them. The CDR3 totals 15 residues. Germline values: CDR1 MNHEY, CDR2 SVGAGI. CDR3 bases: TGTGCCAGCAGTTACACGACAGTTTATAATTCACCCCTCCACTTT. Translating gives CASSYTTVYNSPLHF.

A remark on this clone: Other DNA variants within this sample encode the same CDR3. The rearrangement links TRBV18 to TRBJ1-5; D is ambiguous. The CDR3 runs to 13 residues. Trimming cost V 6 bases and J 5 bases, with 11 bases left between them. The germline gives CDR1 KGHSH, CDR2 LQKENI. The CDR3 coding sequence is TGTGCCAGCTCTCCCGGCCGCGATCAGCCCCAGCATTTT. Translation: CASSPGRDQPQHF.